The 8 T cell receptor beta chains in this list originate from one sample, sequenced in a study of control samples from healthy donors and cancer patients. Produced via immunoSEQ multiplex PCR; TCRdb's table is partial and in-frame only. This sample carries approximately 220,000 clones, just under 95% of them seen once, and the ten largest clones take approximately 1.5%. The material sequenced was blood. These receptors originate from a man aged 50 to 59 in good health.

V gene TRBV5-1 combines with J gene TRBJ1-1, with 10 bases lining up with TRBD1. The germline V gene encodes CDR1 SGHRS and CDR2 YFSETQ. V was pared by 0 bases and J by 6 bases, with 11 bases of the junction left unmatched. The CDR3 spans 17 residues. The CDR3 reads CASSLEARGQGRAEAFF. The CDR3 bases are TGCGCCAGCAGCTTGGAGGCGAGGGGACAGGGGAGGGCTGAAGCTTTCTTT.

The chain has TRBV7-6 and TRBJ2-7; TRBD1 is a possible D gene (5 bases). Germline CDR1 and CDR2: SGHVS and FNYEAQ. The CDR3 has 16 amino acids. V lost 1 base and J 6 bases, leaving 19 bases between the germline ends. CDR3 DNA sequence: TGTGCCAGCAGCTTAGAGATGACAGCCCCCTCGCTCGAGCAGTACTTC. Translating gives CASSLEMTAPSLEQYF.

The V gene is TRBV5-4, the J gene TRBJ1-3, with 8 bases fitting TRBD1. This CDR3 spans 13 amino acids. V gave up 5 bases and J gave up 8 bases; unmatched junction bases: 6. Per the germline V gene, CDR1 is SGHNT and CDR2 is YYREEE (reference sequence). CDR3 in amino acids: CASSQGAGYTIYF. CDR3 nucleotide sequence: TGTGCCAGCAGTCAGGGGGCGGGGTACACCATATATTTT.

The rearrangement uses TRBV6-5 and TRBJ2-5, with 8 positions matching TRBD2. The V segment lost 6 bases and the J segment 4 bases; nucleotides outside the gene matches: 10. This CDR3 is built from 15 residues. Germline V gene lookup returns CDR1 MNHEY and CDR2 SVGAGI. In DNA, the CDR3 is TGTGCCAGCAGGGGGGATAGCGGGGCGGGAGAGACCCAGTACTTC. Amino acids: CASRGDSGAGETQYF.

This clone was detected only a few times. The chain joins TRBV24-1 to TRBJ1-1; TRBD1 matches at 7 bases. The ends lost 9 bases at V and 2 bases at J; junction bases unmatched: 8. Germline CDR1 KGHDR, CDR2 SFDVKD. The CDR3 has 14 residues. The CDR3 here is CATATGEVNTEAFF. The CDR3 DNA reads TGTGCCACCGCCACAGGGGAGGTCAACACTGAAGCTTTCTTT.

V and J are TRBV4-1 and TRBJ1-2; possibly TRBD1 for D (6 bases). Looked up from germline, CDR1 is MGHRA and CDR2 is YSYEKL. This CDR3 spans 17 amino acids. V dropped 4 bases and J dropped 1 base, with 19 bases sitting between them. Here the CDR3 DNA reads TGCGCCAGCAGCCCATGGACAGTCGCGCAGAGTAACTATGGCTACACCTTC. It specifies CASSPWTVAQSNYGYTF.

This sequence joins TRBV6-6 and TRBJ1-2, with D possibly being TRBD1 (6 bases). V shed 4 bases and J shed 4 bases, with 7 bases lying between them. This CDR3 spans 12 amino acids. Per germline, CDR1 MNHNY and CDR2 SVGAGI (reference sequence). The CDR3, as DNA: TGTGCCAGCAGTTCGGACAGCTATGGCTACACCTTC. The encoded protein is CASSSDSYGYTF.

This chain connects TRBV7-2 to TRBJ1-1; D is unclear. Deletions cut 5 bases from V and 6 bases from J, with 19 bases between. This CDR3 is built from 15 residues. Looked up from germline, CDR1 is SGHTA and CDR2 is FQGNSA. CDR3 nucleotides: TGTGCCAGCAGCCCCACCTCCACCAGTCGACCTGAAGCTTTCTTT. Amino acids: CASSPTSTSRPEAFF.